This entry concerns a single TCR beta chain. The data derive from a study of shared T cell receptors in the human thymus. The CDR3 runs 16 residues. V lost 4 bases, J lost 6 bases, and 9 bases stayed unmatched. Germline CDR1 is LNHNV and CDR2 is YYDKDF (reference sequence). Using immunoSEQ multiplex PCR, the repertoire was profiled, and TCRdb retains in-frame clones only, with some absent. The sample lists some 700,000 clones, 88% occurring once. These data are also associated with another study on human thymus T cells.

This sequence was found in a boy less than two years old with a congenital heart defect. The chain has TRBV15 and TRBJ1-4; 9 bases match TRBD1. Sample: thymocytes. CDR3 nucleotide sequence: TGTGCCACCAGCATTAGGCCGGGACAGGGAGATGAAAAACTGTTTTTT. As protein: CATSIRPGQGDEKLFF.